This T cell receptor (beta chain) was identified in a study of T cells in tuberculosis. On the study more broadly: This South African cohort compared adolescents with or without latent tuberculosis against adults with active tuberculosis. The study's findings and limits: Using the GMM-specific repertoire gave approximately 89% accuracy versus roughly 74% with motifs. Active tuberculosis alpha repertoires lay closer to GMM-specific TCRs than controls'. Active tuberculosis cases were adults; controls were adolescents.

The protocol was immunoSEQ multiplex PCR, while the TCRdb copy is restricted to in-frame clones and leaves out a portion. Of about 43,000 clones detected, around 94% appear once; the ten largest clones hold 1.5% to 2%. A note on this clone: Antigen unknown.

This TCR was recovered from a donor between 10 and 35 years old with latent tuberculosis or without tuberculosis infection. Some clones in this sample may be carry-over from other donors' samples. The material sequenced was PBMCs.

The CDR3 DNA is TGTGCCAGCAGTGTCGGACTAGCGGGAGTGGAGACCCAGTACTTC. Amino acids: CASSVGLAGVETQYF. V usage is TRBV2 and J usage is TRBJ2-5; 13 positions match TRBD2. With V trimmed by 4 bases and J by 5 bases, 4 bases remained unmatched. Germline loops: CDR1 SNHLY, CDR2 FYNNEI. CDR3 length: 15 amino acids.